The 25 T cell receptor beta chains in this list originate from one sample, sequenced in a study of blood T cell repertoires in COVID-19. The repertoire was sequenced with immunoSEQ multiplex PCR; TCRdb's copy has only in-frame clones and lacks some. The sample holds approximately 93,000 clones, approximately 88% seen once. The sample consisted of peripheral blood. Source of these receptors: a man aged 60 to 75 with acute or convalescent COVID-19.

The CDR3, as DNA: TGTGCCAGCAGTTACACCAGGGTAGAAGACGAGCAGTACTTC. Its protein product is CASSYTRVEDEQYF. This chain joins TRBV6-5 and TRBJ2-7, with D tentatively TRBD1 (5 bases). Germline V gene sequence: CDR1 MNHEY, CDR2 SVGAGI. Trimming shortened V by 2 bases and J by 5 bases, and 13 bases separated the two germline ends. The CDR3 sequence is 14 residues long.

The V call is TRBV9, the J call TRBJ2-5; D possibly corresponds to TRBD2 (5 bases). This CDR3 has 16 residues. V shed 0 bases and J shed 0 bases, with 12 bases lying between them. The germline V gene has CDR1 SGDLS and CDR2 YYNGEE. CDR3 coding DNA: TGTGCCAGCAGCGTAGCTCCGAGGGCGGACCAAGAGACCCAGTACTTC. This gives the protein CASSVAPRADQETQYF.

A single count supports this clone. V is TRBV5-1 and J is TRBJ1-2, with D tentatively TRBD1 (6 bases). The CDR3 spans 13 residues. The germline CDR1 and CDR2 sequences are SGHRS and YFSETQ. The ends were cut back, 4 bases at V and 14 bases at J, with 21 bases in the middle. CDR3 region: CASSPSTTGTLTF. As DNA, the CDR3 is TGCGCCAGCAGCCCAAGTACGACAGGAACCTTGACCTTC. Filled out from reference TRBV5-1 and TRBJ1-2, the complete variable domain reads KAGVTQTPRYLIKTRGQQVTLSCSPISGHRSVSWYQQTPGQGLQFLFEYFSETQRNKGNFPGRFSGRQFSNSRSEMNVSTLELGDSALYLCASSPSTTGTLTFGSGTRLTVV.

This clone was recorded only once. This rearrangement joins TRBV4-1 to TRBJ2-3; possibly TRBD1 for D (6 bases). The CDR3 runs 14 residues. The germline CDR1 and CDR2 sequences are MGHRA and YSYEKL. V lost 2 bases and J 4 bases, leaving 10 bases between the germline ends. This CDR3 is CASSQLGAADTQYF. The CDR3 DNA sequence: TGCGCCAGCAGCCAACTGGGGGCAGCAGATACGCAGTATTTT.

V usage is TRBV6-5 and J usage is TRBJ1-2; TRBD1 matches at 7 bases. The length of the CDR3 is 16 residues. The J segment lost 4 bases and the V segment lost 4 bases, leaving 12 bases of the junction unmatched. Germline CDR1 reads MNHEY; CDR2 reads SVGAGI. The CDR3 loop reads CASSLTGVGLGYGYTF. In nucleotides, the CDR3 is TGTGCCAGCAGTTTAACAGGGGTTGGGCTGGGCTATGGCTACACCTTC.

The chain joins TRBV29-1 to TRBJ2-2, with TRBD1 identical over 7 bases. V gave up 6 bases and J gave up 0 bases; unmatched junction bases: 4. From germline, CDR1 is SQVTM and CDR2 ANQGSEA. The CDR3 has 14 amino acids. CDR3 in DNA: TGCAGCGTCCGGGGACAGACGAACACCGGGGAGCTGTTTTTT. This codes for CSVRGQTNTGELFF.

The table lists this clone with a count of one. This chain connects TRBV21-1 to TRBJ1-3; the DNA was not compared with TRBD1, the D call given in the table. TRBV21-1 is noted as a pseudogene. CDR3 length: 16 amino acids. The CDR3 is CASSGGDRGSGNTIYF. The CDR3 nucleotides read TGTGCCAGCAGCGGGGGGGACAGGGGCTCTGGAAACACCATATATTTT.

There are a few counts of this clone. V and J are TRBV12-5 and TRBJ2-2; 9 bases map to TRBD2. The CDR3 has 19 residues. Germline-derived CDR1 and CDR2 are LGHNT and FRNRAP. V lost 4 bases to trimming and J lost 3 bases; unmatched junction nucleotides: 15. The CDR3 loop reads CASGSHILAGLSDTGELFF. CDR3 sequence (DNA): TGTGCTAGTGGTTCCCATATCCTAGCGGGATTATCGGACACCGGGGAGCTGTTTTTT. Looking up the rest from reference TRBV12-5 and TRBJ2-2 gives the full variable domain: DARVTQTPRHKVTEMGQEVTMRCQPILGHNTVFWYRQTMMQGLELLAYFRNRAPLDDSGMPKDRFSAEMPDATLATLKIQPSEPRDSAVYFCASGSHILAGLSDTGELFFGEGSRLTVL.

V usage is TRBV10-2 and J usage is TRBJ2-3; 7 bases map to TRBD2. This CDR3 comprises 17 residues. The germline gives CDR1 WSHSY, CDR2 SAAADI. V gave up 0 bases and J gave up 0 bases; unmatched junction bases: 6. Written as DNA, the CDR3 is TGCGCCAGCAGTGAGTCAAAGCTAGCGGCAAGCACAGATACGCAGTATTTT. Protein sequence: CASSESKLAASTDTQYF.

This clone has just a few counts. This rearrangement joins TRBV10-3 to TRBJ2-1; TRBD2 matches at 8 bases. The CDR3 spans 16 residues. Germline CDR1 ENHRY, CDR2 SYGVKD. The J segment lost 5 bases and the V segment lost 7 bases, leaving 13 bases of the junction unmatched. In DNA, the CDR3 is TGTGCCATCATGGGTAGCGGGGCTTCCACACACAATGAGCAGTTCTTC. Residues: CAIMGSGASTHNEQFF.

This clone was detected only once. CDR3 residues: CASSLGGAFGYSPLHF. Written as DNA, the CDR3 is TGTGCCAGCAGCCTGGGGGGGGCGTTCGGCTATTCACCCCTCCACTTT. The genes are TRBV9 and TRBJ1-6, with a possible D match to TRBD1 (6 bases). The germline CDR1 and CDR2 sequences are SGDLS and YYNGEE. The CDR3 has 16 residues. V was pared by 4 bases and J by 8 bases, with 19 bases between.

About this clone itself: Other DNA sequences in this specimen translate into the identical CDR3. This CDR3 is CASSLATDYGYTF. The CDR3 DNA sequence: TGCGCCAGCAGCTTGGCGACTGACTATGGCTACACCTTC. The chain has TRBV5-1 and TRBJ1-2, with D unclear. Germline V gene lookup returns CDR1 SGHRS and CDR2 YFSETQ. The length of the CDR3 is 13 residues. V shed 0 bases and J shed 3 bases, with 6 bases lying between them. Based on the CDR3 plus reference TRBV5-1 and TRBJ1-2, the full variable domain is KAGVTQTPRYLIKTRGQQVTLSCSPISGHRSVSWYQQTPGQGLQFLFEYFSETQRNKGNFPGRFSGRQFSNSRSEMNVSTLELGDSALYLCASSLATDYGYTFGSGTRLTVV.

Regarding this clone: Different DNA sequences within this sample yield the same CDR3. Here the CDR3 DNA reads TGTGCCACCAGCAGAGTATCAGGGGGGACAGATACGCAGTATTTT. Amino acid sequence: CATSRVSGGTDTQYF. This chain connects TRBV15 to TRBJ2-3; possibly TRBD1 for D (7 bases). Per the germline V gene, CDR1 is LNHNV and CDR2 is YYDKDF (reference sequence). Trimming stripped 1 base from V and 3 bases from J, with 11 bases between. This CDR3 has 15 residues.

The V call is TRBV28, the J call TRBJ1-2; perhaps TRBD1 as D (6 bases). V lost 10 bases and J lost 7, with 19 bases in between. CDR3 length equals 13 residues. Germline CDR1 and CDR2: MDHEN and SYDVKM. The CDR3 loop reads CAILIPGAGGYTF. The CDR3 coding sequence is TGTGCCATCCTTATCCCAGGGGCGGGTGGCTACACCTTC.

The chain carries TRBV6-5 and TRBJ2-7, with 8 nucleotides matching TRBD1. V trimming: 6 bases; J trimming: 0 bases; junction bases outside the gene matches: 7. The CDR3 runs to 15 residues. Per the germline V gene, CDR1 is MNHEY and CDR2 is SVGAGI. The DNA of the CDR3 is TGTGCCAGCAGAAAAGACAGGGGCTACTCCTACGAGCAGTACTTC. Its protein product is CASRKDRGYSYEQYF.

The J gene is TRBJ2-1, the V gene TRBV9; 8 positions match TRBD1. CDR1 SGDLS and CDR2 YYNGEE come from the germline V gene. The CDR3 spans 12 residues. V dropped 2 bases and J dropped 14; count of bases not matched to a gene: 6. CDR3 protein: CASSVGTGGEFF. The CDR3 nucleotides are TGTGCCAGCAGCGTCGGGACAGGCGGGGAGTTCTTC. Using reference TRBV9 and TRBJ2-1 for the parts outside the CDR3, the full variable domain is DSGVTQTPKHLITATGQRVTLRCSPRSGDLSVYWYQQSLDQGLQFLIQYYNGEERAKGNILERFSAQQFPDLHSELNLSSLELGDSALYFCASSVGTGGEFFGPGTRLTVL.

This chain uses TRBV29-1 with TRBJ1-4; D unclear. V lost 4 bases and J lost 7, with 7 bases in between. Per germline, CDR1 SQVTM and CDR2 ANQGSEA. The CDR3 is 11 amino acids. The CDR3 reads CSVAVFEKLFF. The CDR3 coding sequence is TGCAGCGTTGCAGTCTTTGAAAAACTGTTTTTT.

This clone was recorded once. The CDR3 nucleotides are TGTGCCAGCAGCTCCTTACTAGCGGGAGAGGGAATCACAGATACGCAGTATTTT. Translated, it gives CASSSLLAGEGITDTQYF. This chain connects TRBV5-6 to TRBJ2-3, with TRBD2 identical over 11 bases. This CDR3 has 18 amino acids. Germline lookup yields CDR1 SGHDT and CDR2 YYEEEE. Losses at the gene ends were 3 bases for V and 2 bases for J; bases not matched to a gene: 11.

The rearrangement uses TRBV5-1 and TRBJ1-4; possibly TRBD1 for D (6 bases). Per the germline V gene, CDR1 is SGHRS and CDR2 is YFSETQ. Trimming shortened V by 4 bases and J by 7 bases, and 14 bases separated the two germline ends. There are 14 residues in the CDR3. The DNA of the CDR3 is TGCGCCAGCAGCCCGAGCCAGGGGTCTGAAAAACTGTTTTTT. As protein: CASSPSQGSEKLFF. Variable domain in full (rest from reference TRBV5-1 and TRBJ1-4): KAGVTQTPRYLIKTRGQQVTLSCSPISGHRSVSWYQQTPGQGLQFLFEYFSETQRNKGNFPGRFSGRQFSNSRSEMNVSTLELGDSALYLCASSPSQGSEKLFFGSGTQLSVL.

V and J are TRBV10-3 and TRBJ1-5; 7 positions match TRBD1. With V trimmed by 7 bases and J by 7 bases, 7 bases remained unmatched. Germline V gives CDR1 ENHRY, CDR2 SYGVKD. This CDR3 comprises 13 residues. The CDR3 coding sequence is TGTGCCATCACCGACAGGGAGGACCAGCCCCAGCATTTT. Its translation: CAITDREDQPQHF.

There are a few counts of this clone. The chain employs TRBV7-8 and TRBJ2-7, with D perhaps matching TRBD1 (5 bases). The ends were cut back, 7 bases at V and 4 bases at J, with 14 bases in the middle. Germline CDR1 SGHVS, CDR2 FQNEAQ. This CDR3 is 13 amino acids long. CDR3 sequence reads: CASTRQGRYEQYF. The CDR3 nucleotides are TGTGCCAGCACCCGGCAGGGAAGGTACGAGCAGTACTTC.

The chain employs TRBV3-1 (or the pseudogene TRBV3-2) and TRBJ2-3; 8 nucleotides line up with TRBD2. The V and J ends lost 4 bases and 6 bases, in that order; junction bases with no gene match: 6. The germline gives CDR1 LGHDT, CDR2 YNNKEL (reference sequence). The CDR3 is made up of 14 amino acids. The CDR3 sequence: CASSPGTRGDTQYF. DNA for the CDR3: TGTGCCAGCAGCCCCGGGACTAGAGGGGATACGCAGTATTTT.

J is TRBJ2-4 and V is TRBV21-1; the DNA was not compared with TRBD1, the D call given in the table. TRBV21-1 is labeled a pseudogene. This CDR3 contains 20 residues. This CDR3 is CASSARGRGKRDVDLDIQYF. As DNA, the CDR3 is TGTGCCAGCAGCGCCAGGGGAAGAGGTAAACGGGACGTCGATCTTGACATTCAGTACTTC.

The chain joins TRBV21-1 to TRBJ2-5; TRBD1 is the table's D call and was not checked against the DNA. TRBV21-1 is given as a pseudogene. This CDR3 spans 14 amino acids. The CDR3: CASSIRDKQETQYF. DNA of the CDR3: TGTGCCAGCAGCATCCGGGACAAACAAGAGACCCAGTACTTC.

The rearrangement links TRBV11-2 to TRBJ2-3; D is undetermined. Trimming cost V 5 bases and J 0 bases, with 9 bases left between them. The CDR3 length is 14 residues. Germline CDR1 reads SGHAT; CDR2 reads FQNNGV. The CDR3 coding sequence is TGTGCCAGCAGCCTGAGAGGAAGCACAGATACGCAGTATTTT. It yields the protein CASSLRGSTDTQYF.